Shown below are 21 T cell receptor beta chains from a single sample sequenced in a study of technical replicates of blood from several donors. The protocol was immunoSEQ multiplex PCR, while the TCRdb copy is restricted to in-frame clones and leaves out a portion. Among 95,000 to 100,000 clones listed, about 94% were seen once. Sequencing was carried out using T cells isolated from PBMCs. The receptors were gathered from a human donor in good health.

The chain combines TRBV18 with TRBJ2-7, with D perhaps matching TRBD1 (6 bases). Germline V gene sequence: CDR1 KGHSH, CDR2 LQKENI. This CDR3 has 13 residues. Trimming pared 0 bases from V and 5 bases from J, leaving 8 bases between. The CDR3 spells CASSPPGAHEQYF. The CDR3 DNA follows: TGTGCCAGCTCACCACCGGGGGCGCACGAGCAGTACTTC.

The rearrangement links TRBV19 to TRBJ1-4, with TRBD1 as a possible D gene (6 bases). Trimming stripped 3 bases from V and 16 bases from J, with 15 bases between. CDR1 is LNHDA and CDR2 is SQIVND in the germline V gene (reference sequence). The CDR3 is 12 residues long. The CDR3, as DNA: TGTGCCAGTAGTATGTCCCCCGGGACACCGTTTTTT. This encodes CASSMSPGTPFF.

The chain uses TRBV7-9 and TRBJ2-1, with a tentative D call TRBD2 (6 bases). Looked up from germline, CDR1 is SEHNR and CDR2 is FQNEAQ (reference sequence). This CDR3 region has 13 residues. Trimming took 11 bases from V and 3 from J, leaving 14 bases between them. CDR3 sequence (DNA): TGTGCCGGATCTTGGCGGGACTACAATGAGCAGTTCTTC. Translated: CAGSWRDYNEQFF. Drawing the rest from reference TRBV7-9 and TRBJ2-1, the complete variable domain is DTGVSQNPRHKITKRGQNVTFRCDPISEHNRLYWYRQTLGQGPEFLTYFQNEAQLEKSRLLSDRFSAERPKGSFSTLEIQRTEQGDSAMYLCAGSWRDYNEQFFGPGTRLTVL.

This chain's CDR3 is CSVGDRTKETQYF. CDR3 nucleotides: TGCAGCGTTGGGGACAGAACCAAAGAGACCCAGTACTTC. V usage is TRBV29-1 and J usage is TRBJ2-5, with 7 bases lining up with TRBD1. J lost 3 bases, V lost 4 bases, and 5 bases had no gene match. The length of the CDR3 is 13 residues. Germline V CDR1 and CDR2: SQVTM, ANQGSEA.

This clone was recorded only once. This CDR3 is CASSSSGGAGSYEQYF. The CDR3 coding sequence is TGTGCCAGTAGCTCCAGCGGGGGGGCTGGCTCCTACGAGCAGTACTTC. The V gene is TRBV19, the J gene TRBJ2-7; 10 bases line up with TRBD2. The germline gives CDR1 LNHDA, CDR2 SQIVND (reference sequence). Trimming removed 6 bases from V and 0 bases from J; junction bases left unmatched: 8. This CDR3 region has 16 residues.

The J gene is TRBJ2-5, the V gene TRBV11-2; maybe TRBD2 (5 bases). V shed 1 base and J shed 3 bases, with 15 bases lying between them. CDR3 length equals 16 residues. Germline values: CDR1 SGHAT, CDR2 FQNNGV. In DNA, the CDR3 is TGTGCCAGCAGCTTAGCTCTCGGCGGGCTCAAAGAGACCCAGTACTTC. Translating gives CASSLALGGLKETQYF.

This rearrangement joins TRBV7-6 to TRBJ2-2, with 9 positions matching TRBD1. The CDR3 has 16 residues. After removal of 5 bases from V and 5 bases from J, the junction contained 9 bases not matched to a gene. The V gene's germline CDR1 is SGHVS and CDR2 FNYEAQ. CDR3 bases: TGTGCCAGCAGCCCGGGACAGGGAGGAAAAACCGGGGAGCTGTTTTTT. Its translation is CASSPGQGGKTGELFF.

The chain carries TRBV27 and TRBJ1-5; a possible D gene is TRBD1 (6 bases). This CDR3 is 15 amino acids long. Per the germline V gene, CDR1 is MNHEY and CDR2 is SMNVEV (reference sequence). V shed 2 bases and J shed 11 bases, with 19 bases lying between them. Here the CDR3 reads CASSLISGASVAQHF. CDR3 sequence (DNA): TGTGCCAGCAGTTTAATCTCAGGGGCCTCAGTGGCCCAGCATTTT.

This clone was recorded once. The chain carries TRBV11-3 and TRBJ2-2; D gene unclear. Germline-derived CDR1 and CDR2 are SGHNT and YENEEA. Trimming removed 4 bases at V and 4 bases at J, with 10 bases between. The CDR3 loop spans 14 amino acids. The CDR3 spells CASSSRWATGELFF. As DNA, the CDR3 is TGTGCCAGCAGCTCCCGGTGGGCCACCGGGGAGCTGTTTTTT.

The chain joins TRBV7-9 to TRBJ2-5; TRBD1 matches at 10 bases. The germline gives CDR1 SEHNR, CDR2 FQNEAQ (reference sequence). The CDR3 is made up of 14 amino acids. The ends lost 5 bases at V and 4 bases at J; junction bases unmatched: 4. In nucleotides, the CDR3 is TGTGCCAGCAGCCAGGGACAGGGGATAGAGACCCAGTACTTC. It codes for CASSQGQGIETQYF. Variable domain in full (rest from reference TRBV7-9 and TRBJ2-5): DTGVSQNPRHKITKRGQNVTFRCDPISEHNRLYWYRQTLGQGPEFLTYFQNEAQLEKSRLLSDRFSAERPKGSFSTLEIQRTEQGDSAMYLCASSQGQGIETQYFGPGTRLLVL.

The rearrangement links TRBV6-1 to TRBJ1-5; TRBD1 aligns across 9 bases. The CDR3 has 16 residues. The V and J ends lost 3 bases and 4 bases, in that order; junction bases with no gene match: 7. Germline-derived CDR1 and CDR2 are MNHNS and SASEGT. CDR3 amino acids: CASSEGQGPGNQPQHF. Here the CDR3 DNA reads TGTGCCAGCAGTGAGGGACAGGGACCCGGGAATCAGCCCCAGCATTTT.

This clone occurred once. The V call is TRBV27, the J call TRBJ2-7, with D maybe TRBD2 (7 bases). V gave up 8 bases and J gave up 3 bases, with 14 bases separating them. The CDR3 sequence is 13 residues long. The germline CDR1 and CDR2 sequences are MNHEY and SMNVEV (reference sequence). The chain's CDR3 is CASSAGALYEQYF. CDR3 sequence (DNA): TGTGCCAGCTCGGCGGGGGCTCTCTACGAGCAGTACTTC.

Written as DNA, the CDR3 is TGTGCCAGCAGTTCGGACAGGCCGAACACTGAAGCTTTCTTT. This translates into CASSSDRPNTEAFF. The chain links TRBV28 to TRBJ1-1, with 7 bases lining up with TRBD1. The CDR3 totals 14 residues. After removal of 4 bases from V and 1 base from J, the junction contained 3 bases not matched to a gene. From germline, CDR1 is MDHEN and CDR2 SYDVKM.

The chain uses TRBV28 and TRBJ1-5, with 8 nucleotides matching TRBD1. Per the germline V gene, CDR1 is MDHEN and CDR2 is SYDVKM. The CDR3 consists of 16 residues. The J segment lost 3 bases and the V segment lost 10 bases, leaving 14 bases of the junction unmatched. CDR3 amino acids: CATYTAGTGFNQPQHF. In nucleotides, the CDR3 is TGTGCCACCTACACCGCCGGGACAGGATTCAATCAGCCCCAGCATTTT.

The chain joins TRBV7-9 to TRBJ1-1; TRBD1 might be the D (5 bases). V was shortened by 8 bases and J by 4 bases, with 8 bases between the two germline ends. Germline V gives CDR1 SEHNR, CDR2 FQNEAQ (reference sequence). The CDR3 has 11 residues. CDR3 sequence reads: CASQGPTEAFF. CDR3 nucleotides: TGTGCCAGCCAGGGCCCCACTGAAGCTTTCTTT. Complete variable domain (other parts from reference TRBV7-9 and TRBJ1-1): DTGVSQNPRHKITKRGQNVTFRCDPISEHNRLYWYRQTLGQGPEFLTYFQNEAQLEKSRLLSDRFSAERPKGSFSTLEIQRTEQGDSAMYLCASQGPTEAFFGQGTRLTVV.

This chain connects TRBV11-2 to TRBJ2-6; perhaps TRBD2 as D (5 bases). This CDR3 spans 15 amino acids. CDR1 is SGHAT, CDR2 FQNNGV, per germline. Trimming pared 4 bases from V and 2 bases from J, leaving 9 bases between. In nucleotides, the CDR3 is TGTGCCAGCAGCTACTGGGGAGCTGGGGCCAACGTCCTGACTTTC. Amino acids: CASSYWGAGANVLTF. Using reference TRBV11-2 and TRBJ2-6 for the parts outside the CDR3, the full variable domain is EAGVAQSPRYKIIEKRQSVAFWCNPISGHATLYWYQQILGQGPKLLIQFQNNGVVDDSQLPKDRFSAERLKGVDSTLKIQPAKLEDSAVYLCASSYWGAGANVLTFGAGSRLTVL.

The rearrangement links TRBV28 to TRBJ2-1; a weak D match, TRBD1 (6 bases). V lost 4 bases and J lost 3, with 16 bases in between. The CDR3 has 16 residues. Germline V gives CDR1 MDHEN, CDR2 SYDVKM. The chain's CDR3 is CASSWTGTTLYNEQFF. CDR3 DNA sequence: TGTGCCAGCAGTTGGACCGGGACAACTCTCTACAATGAGCAGTTCTTC.

The rearrangement links TRBV2 to TRBJ1-5; D gene uncertain. V lost 1 base, J lost 6 bases, and 13 bases lay in between. This CDR3 is built from 15 residues. Germline CDR1 is SNHLY and CDR2 is FYNNEI. The CDR3 nucleotides are TGTGCCAGCAGTGAAGGGACGGAGGGCCGTCAGCCCCAGCATTTT. Its protein product is CASSEGTEGRQPQHF.

The V call is TRBV4-1, the J call TRBJ2-1, with a possible D match to TRBD2 (6 bases). The CDR3 extends over 16 amino acids. Between the trimmed V and J ends, which lost 1 base and 4 bases, there was a span of 14 bases. Germline CDR1 reads MGHRA; CDR2 reads YSYEKL. CDR3 residues: CASSQGSGPLYNEQFF. As DNA, the CDR3 is TGCGCCAGCAGCCAAGGGAGCGGGCCACTTTACAATGAGCAGTTCTTC.

The V and J genes are TRBV11-2 and TRBJ2-1; 10 bases are shared with TRBD1. The CDR3 is 17 residues long. With 5 bases clipped from V and 6 bases from J, the junction kept 13 bases outside the gene matches. Germline V gene lookup returns CDR1 SGHAT and CDR2 FQNNGV. CDR3 bases: TGTGCCAGCAGCCCCCGGTTGGGGACAGGGGAAGGCAATGAGCAGTTCTTC. Residues: CASSPRLGTGEGNEQFF.

The rearrangement links TRBV6-5 to TRBJ1-2; 10 nucleotides align to TRBD1. The CDR3 is 15 residues long. After removal of 2 bases from V and 8 bases from J, the junction contained 8 bases not matched to a gene. Per germline, CDR1 MNHEY and CDR2 SVGAGI. CDR3 amino acids: CASSYLGQGDQGYTF. The DNA of the CDR3 is TGTGCCAGCAGTTACCTAGGACAGGGGGATCAAGGCTACACCTTC.